This passage covers 20 T cell receptor beta chains from one sample sequenced in a study of regulatory T cells in long-lasting Graves disease. Arm-PCR of CDR3 regions and iRepertoire HTBI primers were the basis on which TCR beta libraries were built. Each CDR3 protein gets one entry after TCRdb re-called the multiplex PCR reads with MiXCR. The sample includes roughly 510,000 distinct CDR3 sequences, about 16% of them seen just once. Time point reported: newly diagnosed GD, antithyroid drugs for less than 3 months. PBMCs provided the RNA from which the TCR library was made. These data also featured in a second study, about T cells in Graves' hyperthyroidism and ophthalmopathy.

The sample was peripheral blood mononuclear cells (PBMCs), taken at new diagnosis, from a patient treated with antithyroid drugs. Receptors were obtained from a man younger than 35 with Graves disease.

The chain joins TRBV12-3 or TRBV12-4 to TRBJ1-2; D unresolved. The length of the CDR3 is 13 residues. Trimming cost V 5 bases and J 4 bases, with 11 bases left between them. CDR3 sequence (DNA): TGTGCCAGCAGTCAGACGACCTCCTATGGCTACACCTTC. It specifies CASSQTTSYGYTF.

Only a few counts were recorded for this clonotype. The gene calls are TRBV29-1 and TRBJ1-4; D is perhaps TRBD1 (5 bases). The V and J ends lost 1 base and 14 bases respectively, with 17 bases between them. The CDR3 extends over 13 amino acids. The germline CDR1 and CDR2 sequences are SQVTM and ANQGSEA. The CDR3 loop is CSVEVWGGPGLFF. DNA of the CDR3: TGCAGCGTTGAAGTGTGGGGGGGACCAGGGCTGTTTTTT.

Only a few counts were recorded for this clonotype. V and J are TRBV10-1 and TRBJ1-5; D might be TRBD1 (6 bases). The V gene's germline CDR1 is WNHNN and CDR2 SYGVQD (reference sequence). V lost 10 bases, J lost 4 bases, and 17 bases lay in between. This CDR3 is built from 14 residues. The DNA of the CDR3 is TGCGCCACCTCACTCCGGGACACAAATCAGCCCCAGCATTTT. Translated, it gives CATSLRDTNQPQHF.

In this sample, this clonotype turned up many times. The chain joins TRBV12-5 to TRBJ2-1; 9 positions agree with TRBD1. The CDR3 runs to 16 residues. The germline gives CDR1 LGHNT, CDR2 FRNRAP. After removal of 4 bases from V and 0 bases from J, the junction contained 4 bases not matched to a gene. CDR3 protein: CASGSGQGSSYNEQFF. CDR3 coding DNA: TGTGCTAGTGGTTCAGGACAGGGGAGCTCCTACAATGAGCAGTTCTTC.

This clonotype has a handful of counts. The chain couples TRBV7-9 to TRBJ2-5; D is perhaps TRBD2 (6 bases). Germline V gene sequence: CDR1 SEHNR, CDR2 FQNEAQ (reference sequence). Trimming left V 11 bases short and J 2 bases short, with 15 bases between. The CDR3 is 13 residues long. The CDR3 DNA sequence: TGTGCCGGGCGTGGTAGCGGACAAGAGACCCAGTACTTC. This encodes CAGRGSGQETQYF.

This clonotype was seen many times. The gene calls are TRBV5-4 and TRBJ2-3; TRBD2 aligns across 7 bases. V lost 4 bases to trimming and J lost 0 bases; unmatched junction nucleotides: 11. Germline CDR1 reads SGHNT; CDR2 reads YYREEE (reference sequence). This CDR3 region has 17 residues. The CDR3 here is CASSRMQRDGSTDTQYF. The CDR3 DNA follows: TGTGCCAGCAGCAGGATGCAGCGGGACGGGAGCACAGATACGCAGTATTTT.

This clonotype was seen a few times. A much larger clone differs from this one at a single base, so this may be a read error. J is TRBJ2-7 and V is TRBV10-1; D ambiguous. The CDR3 contains 14 residues. Germline assignment: CDR1 WNHNN and CDR2 SYGVQD (reference sequence). CDR3 residues: CAGSDGPVRDEQYF. CDR3 DNA sequence: TGCGCCGGCAGTGACGGCCCAGTCCGCGACGAGCAGTACTTC.

A remark on this clonotype: Being one base from a much bigger clone, this may be a read error. The chain couples TRBV6-1 to TRBJ2-3; D ambiguous. CDR1 and CDR2 (germline): MNHNS, SASEGT. The CDR3 contains 11 residues. The CDR3: CASGETDTQYF. CDR3 coding DNA: TGTGCCAGCGGTGAAACAGATACGCAGTATTTT.

This chain connects TRBV20-1 to TRBJ1-2, with TRBD1 matching over 7 bases. This CDR3 contains 13 residues. CDR1 DFQATT and CDR2 SNEGSKA come from the germline V gene (reference sequence). V lost 6 bases to trimming and J lost 0 bases; unmatched junction nucleotides: 4. The CDR3 is CSALDRANYGYTF. The DNA of the CDR3 is TGCAGTGCGTTAGACAGGGCTAACTATGGCTACACCTTC.

This clonotype has a single count. The DNA for the CDR3 is TGTGCCAGCAGAGCACAGGGCTATGGCTACACCTTC. Its protein is CASRAQGYGYTF. V gene TRBV6-1 combines with J gene TRBJ1-2; D may be TRBD1 (6 bases). This CDR3 is 12 amino acids long. CDR1 and CDR2 (germline): MNHNS, SASEGT. V was cut by 6 bases and J by 4 bases, with 9 bases left in between.

This clonotype was observed a handful of times. The chain carries TRBV20-1 and TRBJ2-1; D may match TRBD1 or TRBD2 (5 bases each). CDR3 size: 13 residues. Germline CDR1 and CDR2: DFQATT and SNEGSKA (reference sequence). V shed 0 bases and J shed 15 bases, with 18 bases lying between them. The CDR3 DNA reads as TGCAGTGCTAGAGATGTCTCGGGTGGGGGTATGTTCTTC. Translation gives CSARDVSGGGMFF.

This clonotype was found many times. The chain has TRBV24-1 and TRBJ2-2; the match to TRBD1 covers 12 bases. Germline V gene data show CDR1 as KGHDR and CDR2 as SFDVKD. The CDR3 runs to 18 residues. The trim removed 3 bases at V and 4 bases at J, leaving 8 bases unmatched. CDR3 DNA: TGTGCCACCAGTGATCCCGGGACAGGGGGCGGTGGCACCGGGGAGCTGTTTTTT. This gives the protein CATSDPGTGGGGTGELFF.

With regard to this clonotype: A much larger clone is a single base away; this may be a read error. V is TRBV29-1 and J is TRBJ2-1; 13 bases fit TRBD2. The CDR3 is 15 residues long. Germline V gene lookup returns CDR1 SQVTM and CDR2 ANQGSEA. The junction had 7 bases not matched to a gene; V was cut back by 7 bases and J by 4 bases. The CDR3 loop reads CSGGGLAGPYNEQFF. CDR3 nucleotide sequence: TGCAGCGGGGGGGGACTAGCGGGACCATACAATGAGCAGTTCTTC.

The rearrangement joins TRBV7-3 to TRBJ2-1; D is possibly TRBD2 (6 bases). From germline, CDR1 is SGHTA and CDR2 FQGTGA. The CDR3 has 16 amino acids. V lost 3 bases to trimming and J lost 2 bases, with 14 bases between them. The CDR3: CASSLEGTPAYNEQFF. CDR3 nucleotides: TGTGCCAGCAGCTTGGAAGGGACTCCGGCCTACAATGAGCAGTTCTTC.

The rearrangement uses TRBV30 and TRBJ2-2; TRBD1 is a possible D gene (6 bases). Germline values: CDR1 GTSNPN, CDR2 SVGIG (reference sequence). CDR3 length: 14 amino acids. V was pared by 1 base and J by 1 base, with 7 bases between. The CDR3 nucleotides are TGTGCCTGGAGTGGGACAGTGAACACCGGGGAGCTGTTTTTT. As protein: CAWSGTVNTGELFF.

This clonotype was detected many times. The CDR3: CASKSPDQPQHF. In nucleotides, the CDR3 is TGTGCCAGCAAGTCTCCCGATCAGCCCCAGCATTTT. This rearrangement joins TRBV7-2 to TRBJ1-5; D remains ambiguous. V lost 7 bases to trimming and J lost 5 bases, with 9 bases between them. The CDR3 contains 12 residues. Germline loops: CDR1 SGHTA, CDR2 FQGNSA.

This clonotype was seen repeatedly, ten times or more. The genes are TRBV7-9 and TRBJ2-1; 10 positions agree with TRBD1. CDR1 is SEHNR and CDR2 is FQNEAQ in the germline V gene (reference sequence). The CDR3 has 16 amino acids. After removal of 3 bases from V and 4 bases from J, the junction contained 6 bases not matched to a gene. For the CDR3, the DNA is TGTGCCAGCAGCTTCGGGGACAGGGGAATTTACAATGAGCAGTTCTTC. This encodes CASSFGDRGIYNEQFF.

In its sample, this clonotype was seen many times. The gene calls are TRBV2 and TRBJ2-2, with 8 bases aligning to TRBD1. This CDR3 has 13 residues. Germline lookup yields CDR1 SNHLY and CDR2 FYNNEI. The junction had 2 bases not matched to a gene; V was cut back by 5 bases and J by 6 bases. The CDR3 region has the DNA TGTGCCAGCAGTTGGACAGGGCCCGGGGAGCTGTTTTTT. As protein: CASSWTGPGELFF. The whole variable domain, filled in from reference TRBV2 and TRBJ2-2, reads EPEVTQTPSHQVTQMGQEVILRCVPISNHLYFYWYRQILGQKVEFLVSFYNNEISEKSEIFDDQFSVERPDGSNFTLKIRSTKLEDSAMYFCASSWTGPGELFFGEGSRLTVL.

V gene TRBV7-8 combines with J gene TRBJ2-7; perhaps TRBD1 as D (6 bases). The CDR3 length is 17 residues. Germline-derived CDR1 and CDR2 are SGHVS and FQNEAQ. The V end was cut by 0 bases, the J end by 2 bases, with 17 bases between. DNA for the CDR3: TGTGCCAGCAGCTTAGCGTGGGCAGGGGCGAAACCCTACGAGCAGTACTTC. Translating gives CASSLAWAGAKPYEQYF.

Points on this clonotype: A much larger clone sits a single nucleotide away, making a read error possible. This chain connects TRBV20-1 to TRBJ2-3; 7 nucleotides line up with TRBD2. CDR1 DFQATT and CDR2 SNEGSKA come from the germline V gene (reference sequence). V lost 5 bases, J lost 3 bases, and 5 bases stayed unmatched. CDR3 size: 13 residues. The CDR3 nucleotides read TGCAGTGCTTGGGCTAGCGGAACAGATACGCAGTATTTT. Encoded protein: CSAWASGTDTQYF.